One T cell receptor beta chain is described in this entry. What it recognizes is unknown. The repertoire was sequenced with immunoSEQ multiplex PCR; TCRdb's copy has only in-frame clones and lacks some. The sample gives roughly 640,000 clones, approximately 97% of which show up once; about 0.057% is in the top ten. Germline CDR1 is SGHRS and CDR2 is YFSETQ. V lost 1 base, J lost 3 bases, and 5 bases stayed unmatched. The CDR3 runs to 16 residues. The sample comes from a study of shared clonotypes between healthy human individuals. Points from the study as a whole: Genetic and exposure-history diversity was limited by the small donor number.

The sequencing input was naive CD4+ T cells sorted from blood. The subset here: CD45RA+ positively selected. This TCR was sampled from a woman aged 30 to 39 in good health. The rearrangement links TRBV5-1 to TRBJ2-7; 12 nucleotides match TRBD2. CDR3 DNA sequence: TGCGCCAGCAGCTTGCTAGCGGGAGGGGAGTTCTACGAGCAGTACTTC. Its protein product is CASSLLAGGEFYEQYF.